This T cell receptor beta chain came from a study of T-cell memory formation after mild COVID-19. Study-wide context: Each donor largely had its own TCR clusters. Study-level findings and limits: A second wave expanding day 15 to 37 was CD4+-biased; contracting clones were balanced.

Germline V lookup: CDR1 DFQATT, CDR2 SNEGSKA (reference sequence). V gave up 3 bases and J gave up 2 bases, with 10 bases separating them. This CDR3 is 13 amino acids long. On this clonotype itself: No antigen is known for it.

TCRdb re-called the 5' RACE reads with MiXCR, one entry per CDR3 protein. Of 350,000 to 450,000 distinct CDR3 sequences in the sample, under 15% were seen once. The chain has TRBV20-1 and TRBJ2-5; no firm D call. Sequenced sample: PBMCs or a T cell subset sorted from them (not recorded which). This clonotype was sampled from a man younger than 30 who had mild COVID-19 (a few samples of this study predate the infection). Cell type and time point are not known. The CDR3 region is CSASRHVQETQYF. CDR3 DNA sequence: TGCAGTGCTAGCCGACACGTACAAGAGACCCAGTACTTC.